Described below is a single T cell receptor (beta chain) sequence and its context. Its target is unknown. The RNA input was about 0.5 to 1 ug, and it was reverse transcribed with random hexamers. The amplification used immunoSEQ multiplex PCR on TCR beta CDR3; it spanned 54 Vbeta and 13 Jbeta. TCRdb ran MiXCR on the immunoSEQ multiplex PCR reads and lists one entry per CDR3 protein. The repertoire includes 120,000 to 150,000 distinct CDR3 sequences, 85% to 95% of them detected once, and approximately 0.12% sits in the top ten. This CDR3 contains 19 residues. Germline values: CDR1 MNHEY, CDR2 SVGEGT. V gave up 5 bases and J gave up 6 bases; unmatched junction bases: 23. CD8+ and CD4+ T cells taken from blood had their TCR beta sequenced. The sample belongs to a study of CD8 T cells in Susac syndrome. General study results and limits: The study conceded that its TCR sequencing and HLA analysis involved relatively few individuals.

The receptor's source is a human donor with multiple sclerosis. The rearrangement joins TRBV6-2 or TRBV6-3 to TRBJ2-7, with 9 bases aligning to TRBD2. Source material: CD4+ T cells from PBMCs. CDR3 in amino acids: CASSRNKVAGEITEVEQYF. The CDR3 region has the DNA TGTGCCAGCAGTCGGAATAAAGTAGCGGGGGAGATCACGGAGGTCGAGCAGTACTTC.